Here is one T cell receptor beta chain with its context. The germline V and J ends were trimmed by 6 bases and 0 bases, with 10 bases remaining between them. The CDR3 spans 14 residues. These data are taken from a study of patients and donors after allogeneic stem cell transplantation. TCRdb passed the RT-PCR reads through MiXCR, listing each CDR3 protein once. The profile shows approximately 99,000 distinct CDR3 sequences, 35% of them singletons. Sequenced sample: blood, either unsorted or a sorted T cell fraction (not recorded which). The receptor was isolated from a human donor who was either an allogeneic HSCT recipient or a stem cell or donor lymphocyte infusion donor (not recorded which). It is not recorded whose cells these are; they may come from a transplant donor. The chain carries TRBV12-3 or TRBV12-4 and TRBJ2-3; D gene unclear. For the CDR3, the DNA is TGTGCCAGCAGCCCCCGCCCTAGCACAGATACGCAGTATTTT. Translated: CASSPRPSTDTQYF.